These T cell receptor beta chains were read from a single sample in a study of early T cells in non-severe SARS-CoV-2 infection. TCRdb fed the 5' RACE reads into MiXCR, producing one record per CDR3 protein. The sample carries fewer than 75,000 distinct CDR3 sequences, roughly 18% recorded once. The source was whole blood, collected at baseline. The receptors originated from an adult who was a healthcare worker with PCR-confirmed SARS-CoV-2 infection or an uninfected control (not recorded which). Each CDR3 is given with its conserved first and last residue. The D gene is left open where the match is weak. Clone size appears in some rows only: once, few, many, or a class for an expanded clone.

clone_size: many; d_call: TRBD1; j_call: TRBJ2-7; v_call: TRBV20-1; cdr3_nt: TGCAGTGCTAGAGGGGACAGGGACTACGAGCAGTACTTC; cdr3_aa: CSARGDRDYEQYF
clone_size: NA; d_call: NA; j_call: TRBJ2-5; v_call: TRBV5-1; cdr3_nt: TGCGCCAGCAGCCAGACAACCGAGACCCAGTACTTC; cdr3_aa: CASSQTTETQYF
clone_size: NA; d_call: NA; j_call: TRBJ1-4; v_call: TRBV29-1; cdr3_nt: TGCAGCGCTGAATCCGGGACGGTGAATGAAAAACTGTTTTTT; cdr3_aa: CSAESGTVNEKLFF
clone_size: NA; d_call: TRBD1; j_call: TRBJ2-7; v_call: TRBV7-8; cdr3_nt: TGTGCCAGCAGCCTCACCGGGACAGGGGCCGAGCAGTACTTC; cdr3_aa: CASSLTGTGAEQYF
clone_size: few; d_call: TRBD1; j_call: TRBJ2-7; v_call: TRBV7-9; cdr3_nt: TGTGCCAGCAGCTTAGGACAGGGTATCTACGAGCAGTACTTC; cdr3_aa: CASSLGQGIYEQYF
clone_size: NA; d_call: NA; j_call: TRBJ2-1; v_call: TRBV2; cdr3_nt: TGTGCCAGCAGGGGAAGCGGCTACAATGAGCAGTTCTTC; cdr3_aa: CASRGSGYNEQFF
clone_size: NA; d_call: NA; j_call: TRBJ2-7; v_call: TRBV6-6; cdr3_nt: TGTGCCAGCAGTTACGCGGACAGCCGCTCCTACGAGCAGTACTTC; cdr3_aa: CASSYADSRSYEQYF
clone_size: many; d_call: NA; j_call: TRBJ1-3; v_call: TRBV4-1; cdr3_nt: TGCGCCAGCAGCCAAGGACAAGGAAACACCATATATTTT; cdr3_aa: CASSQGQGNTIYF
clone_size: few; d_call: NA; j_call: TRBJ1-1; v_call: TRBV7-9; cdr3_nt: TGTGCCAGCGGGCAGGTTGACGCTGAAGCTTTCTTT; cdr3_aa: CASGQVDAEAFF
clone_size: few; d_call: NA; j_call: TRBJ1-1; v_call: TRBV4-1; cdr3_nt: TGCGCCAGCAGCCCCCGACTTGGGAGCGCTGAAGCTTTCTTT; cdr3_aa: CASSPRLGSAEAFF
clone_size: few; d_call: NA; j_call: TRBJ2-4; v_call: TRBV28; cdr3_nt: TGTGCCAGCGCTAAAACAGGGATGGCCAAAAACATTCAGTACTTC; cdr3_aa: CASAKTGMAKNIQYF
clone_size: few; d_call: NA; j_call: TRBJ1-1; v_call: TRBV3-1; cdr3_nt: TGTGCCAGCAGCTCCCGCGGGGGGCGGACTGAAGCTTTCTTT; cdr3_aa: CASSSRGGRTEAFF
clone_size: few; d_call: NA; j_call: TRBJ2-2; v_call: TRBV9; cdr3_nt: TGTGCCAGCAGCGTGACAGTTACGAACACCGGGGAGCTGTTTTTT; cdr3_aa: CASSVTVTNTGELFF
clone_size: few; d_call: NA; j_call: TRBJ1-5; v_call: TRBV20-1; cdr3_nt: TGCAGTGCCACACAGGGAGGAGGGCCCCAGCATTTT; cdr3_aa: CSATQGGGPQHF
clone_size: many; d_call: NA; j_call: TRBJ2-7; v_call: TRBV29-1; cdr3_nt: TGCAGCGTTGCTCCCGGCCTGTCGCGCGAGCAGTACTTC; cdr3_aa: CSVAPGLSREQYF
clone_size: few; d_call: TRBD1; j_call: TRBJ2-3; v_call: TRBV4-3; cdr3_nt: TGCGCCAGCAGCCAAGACGCAGTACAGGGGGCCTTAGCCACAGATACGCAGTATTTT; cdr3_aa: CASSQDAVQGALATDTQYF
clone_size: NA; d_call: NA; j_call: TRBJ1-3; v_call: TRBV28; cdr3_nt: TGTGCCAGCAGTTCTGGGGGCAGGGATTCTGGAAACACCATATATTTT; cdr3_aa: CASSSGGRDSGNTIYF
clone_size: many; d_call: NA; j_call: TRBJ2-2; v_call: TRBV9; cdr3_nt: TGTGCCAGCAGGGGAGGACAGCCAACCTCGAACACCGGGGAGCTGTTTTTT; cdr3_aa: CASRGGQPTSNTGELFF
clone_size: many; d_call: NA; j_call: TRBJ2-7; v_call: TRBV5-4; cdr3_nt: TGTGCCAGCAGCTCCCTTTCAGGCAGGGGTACCTACGAGCAGTACTTC; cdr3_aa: CASSSLSGRGTYEQYF
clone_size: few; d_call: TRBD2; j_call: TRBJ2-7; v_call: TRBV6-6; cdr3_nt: TGTGCCAGCAGTTACAGTCTAGCGGGGGTCGAGCAGTACTTC; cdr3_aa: CASSYSLAGVEQYF
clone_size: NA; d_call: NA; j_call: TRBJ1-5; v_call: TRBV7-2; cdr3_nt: TGTGCCAGCAGCTTAGCGCCCTTTCAGCCCCAGCATTTT; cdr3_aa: CASSLAPFQPQHF
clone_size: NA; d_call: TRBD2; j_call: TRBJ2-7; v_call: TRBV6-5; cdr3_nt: TGTGCCAGCTCCCGCCGGGAGGGTGGAGAGCAGTACTTC; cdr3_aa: CASSRREGGEQYF
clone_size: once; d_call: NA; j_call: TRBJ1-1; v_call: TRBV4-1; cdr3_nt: TGCGCCAGCAGCCACCAGACACTGAACACTGAAGCTTTCTTT; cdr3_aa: CASSHQTLNTEAFF
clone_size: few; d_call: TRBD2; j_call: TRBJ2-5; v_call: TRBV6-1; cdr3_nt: TGTGCCAGCAAGGCTACGTGGACTAGCGAAGAGACCCAGTACTTC; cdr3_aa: CASKATWTSEETQYF
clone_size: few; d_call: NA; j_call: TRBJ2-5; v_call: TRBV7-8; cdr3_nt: TGTGCCAGCAGCTTCCCAGCAGGGGCAGAGACCCAGTACTTC; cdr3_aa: CASSFPAGAETQYF
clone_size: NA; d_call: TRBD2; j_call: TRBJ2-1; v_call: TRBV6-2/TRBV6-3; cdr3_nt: TGTGCCAGCAGTCCTCTAGCGGGAGGTTACAATGAGCAGTTCTTC; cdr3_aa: CASSPLAGGYNEQFF
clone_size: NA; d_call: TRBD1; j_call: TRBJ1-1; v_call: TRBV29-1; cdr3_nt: TGCAGCGGACTTTTGACAGGGGGCTACACTGAAGCTTTCTTT; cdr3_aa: CSGLLTGGYTEAFF
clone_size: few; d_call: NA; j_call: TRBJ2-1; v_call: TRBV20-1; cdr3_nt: TGCAGTGCACCGGGACTTCTAAACAATGAGCAGTTCTTC; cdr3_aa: CSAPGLLNNEQFF
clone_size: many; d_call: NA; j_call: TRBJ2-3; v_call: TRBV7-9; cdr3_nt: TGTGCCAGCAGCCTTAGCGGAGTAAGCACAGATACGCAGTATTTT; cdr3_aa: CASSLSGVSTDTQYF
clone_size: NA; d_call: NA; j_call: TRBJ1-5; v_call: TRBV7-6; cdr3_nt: TGTGCCAGCAGCTTAAGACCGGCGGGCCAGCCCCAGCATTTT; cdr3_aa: CASSLRPAGQPQHF
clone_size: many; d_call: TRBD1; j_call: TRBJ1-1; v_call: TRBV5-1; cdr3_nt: TGCGCCAGCAGCCCACAAGGGACAGGGGGGACTGAAGCTTTCTTT; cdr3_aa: CASSPQGTGGTEAFF
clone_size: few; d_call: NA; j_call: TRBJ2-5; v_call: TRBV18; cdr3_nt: TGTGCCAGCTCACCTACAGCACAAGAGACCCAGTACTTC; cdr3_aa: CASSPTAQETQYF
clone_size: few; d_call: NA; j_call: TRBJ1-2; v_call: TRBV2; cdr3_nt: TGTGCCAGCAGTCCACAACTTAACTATGGCTACACCTTC; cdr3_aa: CASSPQLNYGYTF
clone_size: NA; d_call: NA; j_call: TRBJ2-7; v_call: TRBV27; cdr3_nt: TGTGCCAGCAGCTCCTCAGAAAGCTCCTACGAGCAGTACTTC; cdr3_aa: CASSSSESSYEQYF
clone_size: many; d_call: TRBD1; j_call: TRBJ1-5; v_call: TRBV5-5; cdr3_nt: TGTGCCAGCAGCCCGGGACAGGGGGCCGGCAATCAGCCCCAGCATTTT; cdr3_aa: CASSPGQGAGNQPQHF
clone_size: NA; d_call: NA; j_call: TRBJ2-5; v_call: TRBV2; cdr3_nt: TGTGCCAGCAGGGCGACCGGGGCGGTCAAAGAGACCCAGTACTTC; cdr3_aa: CASRATGAVKETQYF
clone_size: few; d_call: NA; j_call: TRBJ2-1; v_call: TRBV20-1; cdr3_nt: TGCAGTGCTAGTATTTGGGATCCCCCCCGCAATGAGCAGTTCTTC; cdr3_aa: CSASIWDPPRNEQFF
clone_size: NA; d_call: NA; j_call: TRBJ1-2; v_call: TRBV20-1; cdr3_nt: TGCAGCTCCTTTCCCAAAACGGGGAACTATGGCTACACCTTC; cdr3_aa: CSSFPKTGNYGYTF
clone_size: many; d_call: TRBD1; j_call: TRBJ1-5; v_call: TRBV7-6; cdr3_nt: TGTGCCAGCAGCTTAGGGACAGGTTTGGAATTGCAGCCCCAGCATTTT; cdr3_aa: CASSLGTGLELQPQHF
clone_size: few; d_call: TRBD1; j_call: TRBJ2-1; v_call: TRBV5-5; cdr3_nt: TGTGCCAGCGGAACAGGGGACAGGGAGACTGAGCAGTTCTTC; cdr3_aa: CASGTGDRETEQFF
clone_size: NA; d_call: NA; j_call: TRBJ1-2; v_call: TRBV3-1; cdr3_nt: TGTGCCAGCAGCGGAAAGGGGCCCTATAACTATGGCTACACCTTC; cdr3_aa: CASSGKGPYNYGYTF
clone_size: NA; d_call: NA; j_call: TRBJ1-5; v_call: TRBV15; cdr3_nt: TGTGCCACCAGCTACGCCGCAGGGAGGGATCAGCCCCAGCATTTT; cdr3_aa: CATSYAAGRDQPQHF
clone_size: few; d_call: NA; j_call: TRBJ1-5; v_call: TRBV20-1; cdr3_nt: TGCAGTGCTAGTACAGATAGCAATCAGCCCCAGCATTTT; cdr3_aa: CSASTDSNQPQHF
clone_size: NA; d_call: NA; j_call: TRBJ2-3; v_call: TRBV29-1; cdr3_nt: TGCAGCGTTGTTCAGGGCACAGATACGCAGTATTTT; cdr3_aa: CSVVQGTDTQYF
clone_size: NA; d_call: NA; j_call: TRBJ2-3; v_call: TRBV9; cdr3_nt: TGTGCCAGCAGCGAGGCCCCCGGCAGCACAGATGCGCAGTATTTT; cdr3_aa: CASSEAPGSTDAQYF
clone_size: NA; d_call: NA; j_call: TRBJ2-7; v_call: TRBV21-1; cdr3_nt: TGTGCCAGCAGCCTCTCGGGGACAGGGCGGTACGAGCAGTACTTC; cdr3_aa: CASSLSGTGRYEQYF
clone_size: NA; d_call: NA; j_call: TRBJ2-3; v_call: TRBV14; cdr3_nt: TGTGCCAGCAGCCCGGGACCCTCCGGTACGCAGTATTTT; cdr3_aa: CASSPGPSGTQYF
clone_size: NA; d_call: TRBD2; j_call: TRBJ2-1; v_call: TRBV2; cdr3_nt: TGTGCCAGCAGAGGACTAGCGGGCGAGCAGTTCTTC; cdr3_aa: CASRGLAGEQFF
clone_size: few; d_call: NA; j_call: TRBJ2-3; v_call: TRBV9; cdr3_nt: TGTGCCAGCAGCGTAGGGACGGAGCTAGATACGCAGTATTTT; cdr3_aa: CASSVGTELDTQYF
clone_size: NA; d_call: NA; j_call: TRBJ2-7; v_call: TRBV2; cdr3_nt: TGTGCCAGCAGTGAACTGGTCACTCGCTACGAGCAGTACTTC; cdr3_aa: CASSELVTRYEQYF
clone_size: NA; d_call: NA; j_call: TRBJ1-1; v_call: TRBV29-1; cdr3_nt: TGCAGCGTTCGGCAGGTCGTTAACACTGAAGCTTTCTTT; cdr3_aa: CSVRQVVNTEAFF
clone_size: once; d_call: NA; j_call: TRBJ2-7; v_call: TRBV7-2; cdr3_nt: TGTGCCAGCAGCTTTTCGGCGGGCCCCTACGAGCAGTACTTC; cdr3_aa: CASSFSAGPYEQYF